This T cell receptor beta chain was profiled in a study of beta chain features in type 1 diabetes. Study-level results: All four CD4+ subsets from Type 1 diabetes patients carried moderately but significantly shorter TCRB CDR3s.

This clone occurred a few times. As yet, its antigen is unknown. The CDR3 runs 14 residues. V was clipped by 2 bases and J by 2 bases, with 10 bases between them. Germline V gene data show CDR1 as SEHNR and CDR2 as FQNEAQ (reference sequence). Investigators reverse transcribed all isolated RNA, so they sequenced expressed TCRB transcripts. Generated by immunoSEQ multiplex PCR, the TCRdb table keeps only in-frame clones and is missing some. The sample has 500,000 to 650,000 clones; roughly an eighth are singletons. This sequence joins TRBV7-9 and TRBJ2-7; D uncertain. The source material was naive CD4+ T cells from blood. The receptor was derived from a man in his thirties or forties with type 1 diabetes. The CDR3 spells CASSLLGRTYEQYF. Written as DNA, the CDR3 is TGTGCCAGCAGCTTACTGGGCAGGACCTACGAGCAGTACTTC.